This entry features one TCR beta chain sequence. The data were produced by immunoSEQ multiplex PCR, yet TCRdb's version contains in-frame clones alone and is incomplete. The sample contains 200,000 or so clones, roughly 84% of which appear only once. This specimen comes from a study of blood T cell repertoires in COVID-19. The CDR3 runs to 12 residues. Per the germline V gene, CDR1 is SGHRS and CDR2 is YFSETQ. The J segment lost 5 bases and the V segment lost 1 base, leaving 0 bases of the junction unmatched. Sequenced: peripheral blood. This chain links TRBV5-1 with TRBJ2-7; 7 nucleotides agree with TRBD1. This TCR was sampled from a man aged 40-49 years who had recovered from COVID-19. The CDR3 DNA is TGCGCCAGCAGCTTGACAGGGGACGAGCAGTACTTC. Translating it yields CASSLTGDEQYF. Combining the CDR3 with reference TRBV5-1 and TRBJ2-7 gives the whole variable domain KAGVTQTPRYLIKTRGQQVTLSCSPISGHRSVSWYQQTPGQGLQFLFEYFSETQRNKGNFPGRFSGRQFSNSRSEMNVSTLELGDSALYLCASSLTGDEQYFGPGTRLTVT.